This T cell receptor beta chain was found in a study of blood T cell repertoires in COVID-19. Study-wide background: Whether acute or convalescent, the COVID-19 samples came from the United States, Italy and Spain. T cells, B-cell-depleted T cells, or PBMCs provided the cDNA or gDNA that served as material.

This CDR3 has 19 amino acids. V gave up 0 bases and J gave up 5 bases; unmatched junction bases: 17. CDR1 is SGHRS and CDR2 is YFSETQ in the germline V gene. In the original processing: Estimated nucleated cell counts came from reference gene primer amplification. The protocol was immunoSEQ multiplex PCR, while the TCRdb copy is restricted to in-frame clones and leaves out a portion. V and J calls and clone size come straight from that table; D and trimming were deduced from the DNA. In the table there are about 320,000 clones, around four fifths of which are singletons. The source material was peripheral blood. The V gene is TRBV5-1, the J gene TRBJ2-5; TRBD2 matches at 9 bases. The sequence derives from a woman between 50 and 59 years old with acute or convalescent COVID-19. The CDR3 DNA sequence: TGCGCCAGCAGCTTGGCCGGAGGGTACTTTAGCGGGAGTCGGGAGACCCAGTACTTC. It specifies CASSLAGGYFSGSRETQYF.